This T cell receptor beta chain is from a study of T-cell reconstitution after alpha-beta-depleted transplantation in children. This clonotype was counted only a few times. During its preparation, the TCRbeta library received unique molecular identifiers. TCRdb itself ran the PCR reads through MiXCR, one entry per CDR3 protein. The table records some 490,000 distinct CDR3 sequences, approximately 12% of them present only once. This CDR3 is 16 amino acids long. Germline V CDR1 and CDR2: SGHTA, FQGNSA. With V trimmed by 5 bases and J by 4 bases, 10 bases remained unmatched. The receptor was derived from a human donor who donated a stem cell graft to a child with combined immunodeficiency. The specimen comprised PBMCs from the stem cell graft donor, sampled from the stem cell graft. The chain has TRBV7-2 and TRBJ2-2; 7 nucleotides line up with TRBD1. This chain's CDR3 is CASSQTGTVRTGELFF. In DNA form, the CDR3 reads TGTGCCAGCAGCCAAACCGGGACAGTCCGCACCGGGGAGCTGTTTTTT.